The rows below give T cell receptor beta chains drawn from one sample of a study of radiation and T cells in renal cell carcinoma. Sequenced by immunoSEQ multiplex PCR; TCRdb stores in-frame clones only, minus some. The repertoire holds some 100,000 clones, with over 65% as singletons. This specimen consisted of blood, obtained from a patient whose treatment included radiotherapy and nephrectomy. The receptor set was obtained from a man aged 55 to 70 with renal cell carcinoma. Each CDR3 is given without its conserved first and last residue.

V,J,CDR3
TRBV11-1,TRBJ2-1,ASSLARSGGSYNEQF
TRBV11-2,TRBJ1-3,AAEGAGNTIY
TRBV28,TRBJ2-1,ASRVAGGNYNEQF
TRBV6-1,TRBJ2-7,ASSERERVSYEQY
TRBV4-1,TRBJ2-5,ASSQDPGRGVGETQY
TRBV4-1,TRBJ1-5,ASSHPDSNQPQH
TRBV28,TRBJ2-7,ASSPRQYYEQY
TRBV10-2,TRBJ1-2,ASSSVRGNYGYT
TRBV2,TRBJ2-7,ASSEGIGTESILYEQY
TRBV29-1,TRBJ2-1,SVTTSGSNEQF
TRBV5-6,TRBJ2-7,ASSRDRSYEQY
TRBV9,TRBJ2-3,ASTGTSGRGLADTQY
TRBV6-5,TRBJ1-5,ASRAPGPQH
TRBV29-1,TRBJ1-1,SVEWGNTEAF
TRBV5-1,TRBJ2-2,ASTLHSTGELF
TRBV4-3,TRBJ2-2,ASSQDQSGGTGELF
TRBV4-1,TRBJ2-7,ASSLGQGGPYEQY
TRBV15,TRBJ1-1,ATSRDMAGPEAF
TRBV30,TRBJ2-7,AWDLQGPEQY
TRBV6-1,TRBJ1-3,ATQGLPGNTIY
TRBV11-2,TRBJ2-1,ASSLGGTYNEQF
TRBV29-1,TRBJ2-7,SVTVSYEQY
TRBV7-9,TRBJ2-2,ASSLPGTGLDTGELF
TRBV11-3,TRBJ2-3,ASSLGTDTQY
TRBV25-1,TRBJ2-5,ASSAGLAGVETQY
TRBV6-5,TRBJ1-5,ASRTGTGFEQPQH
TRBV6-5,TRBJ2-6,ASRTGRYGANVLT
TRBV11-2,TRBJ1-2,ASSLLRDRGYGGYT
TRBV4-2,TRBJ2-3,ASSQRLAGGSDTQY
TRBV5-1,TRBJ2-7,ASSLGGGPLGEQY
TRBV27,TRBJ2-1,ASSLVNEQF
TRBV2,TRBJ1-2,ASSYRGSGYT
TRBV15,TRBJ2-2,ATSRETRGIDGELF
TRBV28,TRBJ2-7,ASIAGLTGEQY
TRBV5-4,TRBJ2-5,ASSRAPTTSQETQY
TRBV27,TRBJ2-5,ASSLRRGQETQY
TRBV7-9,TRBJ1-3,ASSLEGGNTIY
TRBV19,TRBJ2-5,AIRAFGAKVTQY
TRBV4-1,TRBJ1-2,ASSQDQGRRGGYGYT
TRBV19,TRBJ2-4,ASSIDWQRTGQNIQY
TRBV23-1,TRBJ2-5,ASSRECQGFQETQY
TRBV9,TRBJ2-1,ASSPTGTSSYNEQF
TRBV10-3,TRBJ1-2,AISESEGGYT